The 10 T cell receptor beta chains below all came from one sample that was sequenced in a study of T cell repertoires in cytomegalovirus infection. Using its own MiXCR run on the reads, TCRdb lists one record per CDR3 protein. The table records around 89,000 distinct CDR3 sequences, 25% to 30% of them present only once. Their specific antigens are unknown. The specimen was CD8+ T cells from cultured PBMCs, collected from culture after CMV antigen stimulation. The origin of the receptors is a human donor in good health (CMV status not recorded). Some clones in this sample may be carry-over from other donors' samples.

J is TRBJ1-3 and V is TRBV18, with D unclear. The germline V and J ends were trimmed by 5 bases and 8 bases, with 16 bases remaining between them. Germline loops: CDR1 KGHSH, CDR2 LQKENI. This CDR3 contains 14 residues. The CDR3 DNA reads as TGTGCCAGCTCATCAGGACGAGAAAAGGACACCATATATTTT. This codes for CASSSGREKDTIYF.

The rearrangement uses TRBV9 and TRBJ2-1; either TRBD1 or TRBD2 may supply D (5 bases each). The V and J ends lost 3 bases and 5 bases respectively, with 9 bases between them. This CDR3 region has 13 residues. CDR1 is SGDLS and CDR2 is YYNGEE in the germline V gene. This CDR3 reads CASSEWGNNEQFF. In DNA form, the CDR3 reads TGTGCCAGCAGCGAGTGGGGGAACAATGAGCAGTTCTTC.

This clonotype has just a few counts. The chain links TRBV7-8 to TRBJ1-1; tentatively, D is TRBD1 (6 bases). The germline V gene has CDR1 SGHVS and CDR2 FQNEAQ. The CDR3 length is 16 residues. V was clipped by 1 base and J by 5 bases, with 17 bases between them. CDR3 nucleotides: TGTGCCAGCAGCTTAGAAGGTTCGCAGGGGTTGACTGAAGCTTTCTTT. Translating it yields CASSLEGSQGLTEAFF. The full variable domain, completed using reference TRBV7-8 and TRBJ1-1, is GAGVSQSPRYKVAKRGQDVALRCDPISGHVSLFWYQQALGQGPEFLTYFQNEAQLDKSGLPSDRFFAERPEGSVSTLKIQRTQQEDSAVYLCASSLEGSQGLTEAFFGQGTRLTVV.

This clonotype was seen just once. The V call is TRBV5-1, the J call TRBJ2-1; the D gene is possibly TRBD2 (5 bases). CDR3 length equals 12 residues. V was shortened by 6 bases and J by 9 bases, with 13 bases between the two germline ends. Germline lookup yields CDR1 SGHRS and CDR2 YFSETQ. The CDR3 loop is CASTPGSLEQFF. DNA for the CDR3: TGCGCCAGCACCCCGGGGAGCCTTGAGCAGTTCTTC.

Worth noting for this clonotype: With a much larger clone just one base away, this may be a read error. This sequence joins TRBV19 and TRBJ1-6; TRBD1 might be the D (6 bases). The CDR3 consists of 15 residues. CDR1 LNHDA and CDR2 SQIVND come from the germline V gene (reference sequence). CDR3 nucleotide sequence: TGTGTCAGTACCCTGGGGGACATCTTTAATTCACCCCTCCACTTT. Protein sequence: CVSTLGDIFNSPLHF. The full variable domain, its missing parts supplied by reference TRBV19 and TRBJ1-6, is DGGITQSPKYLFRKEGQNVTLSCEQNLNHDAMYWYRQDPGQGLRLIYYSQIVNDFQKGDIAEGYSVSREKKESFPLTVTSAQKNPTAFYLCVSTLGDIFNSPLHFGNGTRLTVT.

The table lists this clonotype with a few counts. The J gene is TRBJ2-3, the V gene TRBV7-6; 10 bases align to TRBD2. Germline CDR1 SGHVS, CDR2 FNYEAQ. This CDR3 has 13 amino acids. The V segment lost 4 bases and the J segment 9 bases; nucleotides outside the gene matches: 4. As DNA, the CDR3 is TGTGCCAGCAGCTCATTAGCGGGGGGAACGCAGTATTTT. It translates to CASSSLAGGTQYF.

The chain uses TRBV27 and TRBJ2-7, with TRBD2 matching 11 bases. Germline CDR1 MNHEY, CDR2 SMNVEV (reference sequence). This CDR3 spans 16 amino acids. Trimming at V came to 0 bases and at J to 6 bases, leaving 7 bases not matched to a gene. CDR3 nucleotides: TGTGCCAGCAGTTTATCATGGGGGCTAGCGGGGGGCGAGCAGTACTTC. It specifies CASSLSWGLAGGEQYF.

This clonotype was picked up many times. This chain links TRBV19 with TRBJ1-5; no firm D call. There are 18 residues in the CDR3. From germline, CDR1 is LNHDA and CDR2 SQIVND (reference sequence). With 0 bases removed from V and 2 bases from J, the gap between germline ends came to 17 bases. CDR3 region: CASSIDMTRGIGNQPQHF. CDR3 nucleotides: TGTGCCAGTAGTATAGATATGACCCGGGGTATAGGCAATCAGCCCCAGCATTTT. The whole variable domain, remainder taken from reference TRBV19 and TRBJ1-5, is DGGITQSPKYLFRKEGQNVTLSCEQNLNHDAMYWYRQDPGQGLRLIYYSQIVNDFQKGDIAEGYSVSREKKESFPLTVTSAQKNPTAFYLCASSIDMTRGIGNQPQHFGDGTRLSIL.

This rearrangement joins TRBV7-6 to TRBJ2-1; D not certain. Per germline, CDR1 SGHVS and CDR2 FNYEAQ. The V and J ends lost 2 bases and 8 bases respectively, with 7 bases between them. This CDR3 comprises 12 residues. The CDR3 region has the DNA TGTGCCAGCAGCTTACAAGCTGATGAGCAGTTCTTC. Its protein product is CASSLQADEQFF.

This clonotype was observed a handful of times. The V and J genes are TRBV12-3 or TRBV12-4 and TRBJ2-5; D gene ambiguous. CDR3 size: 14 residues. V was trimmed by 4 bases and J by 5 bases, leaving 14 bases between them. CDR3 loop: CASSSETRRETQYF. CDR3 DNA sequence: TGTGCCAGCAGTTCTGAGACAAGACGGGAGACCCAGTACTTC.